A single sample is the source of the 13 T cell receptor beta chains below, sequenced in a study of T cell changes during pregnancy in multiple sclerosis. TCRdb's table, derived via immunoSEQ multiplex PCR, lists solely in-frame clones and lacks some. The sample records about 68,000 clones, about nine tenths being singletons. The sample was peripheral blood, taken in the third trimester of pregnancy. These receptors were collected from a female donor with multiple sclerosis, enrolled in a pregnancy study.

The genes are TRBV19 and TRBJ2-1, with TRBD2 matching 8 bases. V was clipped by 7 bases and J by 0 bases; unmatched bases: 2. The CDR3 sequence is 14 residues long. Germline CDR1 reads LNHDA; CDR2 reads SQIVND (reference sequence). The CDR3 nucleotides read TGTGCCAGTACCAGCGGGAGCTCCTACAATGAGCAGTTCTTC. Residues: CASTSGSSYNEQFF.

The chain couples TRBV10-1 to TRBJ1-2, with D unresolved. Trimming removed 9 bases from V and 0 bases from J, with 11 bases in between. This CDR3 is built from 13 residues. In germline, CDR1 is WNHNN, CDR2 SYGVQD (reference sequence). In DNA form, the CDR3 reads TGCGCCAGAAGGGAGGGAGCTAACTATGGCTACACCTTC. This translates into CARREGANYGYTF.

The chain recombines TRBV19 with TRBJ2-7; D unclear. Trimming removed 5 bases from V and 2 bases from J, with 22 bases in between. This CDR3 comprises 17 residues. Germline V gene sequence: CDR1 LNHDA, CDR2 SQIVND (reference sequence). The CDR3 nucleotides are TGTGCCAGTAGTCTCCCGCTTGACTCGTATGAAACCTACGAGCAGTACTTC. Its translation is CASSLPLDSYETYEQYF. The full variable domain, rest sourced from reference TRBV19 and TRBJ2-7, is DGGITQSPKYLFRKEGQNVTLSCEQNLNHDAMYWYRQDPGQGLRLIYYSQIVNDFQKGDIAEGYSVSREKKESFPLTVTSAQKNPTAFYLCASSLPLDSYETYEQYFGPGTRLTVT.

This sequence joins TRBV7-9 and TRBJ1-1; D might be TRBD1 (5 bases). Per the germline V gene, CDR1 is SEHNR and CDR2 is FQNEAQ (reference sequence). The CDR3 loop spans 14 amino acids. V gave up 5 bases and J gave up 0 bases, with 10 bases separating them. This CDR3 is CASSTQDMNTEAFF. CDR3 DNA: TGTGCCAGCAGCACACAGGACATGAACACTGAAGCTTTCTTT.

This clone was counted between two and nine times. This rearrangement joins TRBV4-2 to TRBJ1-1, with D unclear. The CDR3 is 13 residues long. CDR1 is LGHNA, CDR2 YNFKEQ, per germline. The germline V and J ends were trimmed by 0 bases and 3 bases, with 5 bases remaining between them. The CDR3 bases are TGTGCCAGCAGCCAAGATTTATACACTGAAGCTTTCTTT. Encoded protein: CASSQDLYTEAFF.

The chain has TRBV7-3 and TRBJ1-2; D is unresolved. Trimming cost V 1 base and J 2 bases, with 5 bases left between them. Germline V gene lookup returns CDR1 SGHTA and CDR2 FQGTGA. There are 13 residues in the CDR3. The CDR3 sequence: CASSLNGNYGYTF. CDR3 bases: TGTGCCAGCAGCTTAAACGGGAACTATGGCTACACCTTC.

The rearrangement uses TRBV30 and TRBJ1-2; TRBD1 matches at 7 bases. The V segment lost 0 bases and the J segment 4 bases; nucleotides outside the gene matches: 2. Germline V gene data show CDR1 as GTSNPN and CDR2 as SVGIG (reference sequence). This CDR3 has 13 residues. The CDR3 DNA follows: TGTGCCTGGAGTGTAGGGGGCGCCTATGGCTACACCTTC. Its protein is CAWSVGGAYGYTF.

The chain couples TRBV30 to TRBJ1-3; D not resolved. The CDR3 contains 14 residues. Trimming took 0 bases from V and 0 from J, leaving 6 bases between them. CDR1 and CDR2 from the germline V gene are GTSNPN and SVGIG (reference sequence). The CDR3 reads CAWSVLFSGNTIYF. The CDR3 DNA reads as TGTGCCTGGAGTGTACTGTTCTCTGGAAACACCATATATTTT. The entire variable domain, with the rest obtained from reference TRBV30 and TRBJ1-3, is as follows: SQTIHQWPATLVQPVGSPLSLECTVEGTSNPNLYWYRQAAGRGLQLLFYSVGIGQISSEVPQNLSASRPQDRQFILSSKKLLLSDSGFYLCAWSVLFSGNTIYFGEGSWLTVV.

J is TRBJ2-7 and V is TRBV25-1; 7 bases map to TRBD1. In germline, CDR1 is MGHDK, CDR2 SYGVNS. The CDR3 totals 13 residues. With 6 bases clipped from V and 3 bases from J, the junction kept 5 bases outside the gene matches. The CDR3: CASSPGQNYEQYF. Written as DNA, the CDR3 is TGTGCCAGCAGCCCGGGACAGAACTACGAGCAGTACTTC.

This chain uses TRBV19 with TRBJ1-2; TRBD1 matches 8 bases. J gave up 4 bases and V 3 bases, and 13 bases lay outside the gene matches. Germline V gene lookup returns CDR1 LNHDA and CDR2 SQIVND (reference sequence). This CDR3 region has 17 residues. CDR3 region: CASSMQRTGWVSYGYTF. The CDR3 DNA is TGTGCCAGTAGTATGCAAAGGACAGGGTGGGTTTCCTATGGCTACACCTTC.

The genes are TRBV7-9 and TRBJ2-6; the match to TRBD1 covers 8 bases. Per the germline V gene, CDR1 is SEHNR and CDR2 is FQNEAQ (reference sequence). V gave up 5 bases and J gave up 4 bases; unmatched junction bases: 16. The CDR3 totals 19 residues. This CDR3 is CASSGTGSPVGEGANVLTF. CDR3 DNA: TGTGCCAGCAGCGGGACAGGTTCCCCCGTGGGTGAGGGGGCCAACGTCCTGACTTTC.

The gene calls are TRBV5-6 and TRBJ2-3, with a tentative D call TRBD2 (6 bases). In germline, CDR1 is SGHDT, CDR2 YYEEEE. V was shortened by 4 bases and J by 1 base, with 16 bases between the two germline ends. The CDR3 is 16 residues long. The CDR3 coding sequence is TGTGCCAGCAGCGTGACCGGGGGACGGCGCACAGATACGCAGTATTTT. It codes for CASSVTGGRRTDTQYF.

Written as DNA, the CDR3 is TGTGCCAGTAGCCTCCGTTCCGATCCTAATAACTATGGCTACACCTTC. It is translated as CASSLRSDPNNYGYTF. The V call is TRBV19, the J call TRBJ1-2, with D hard to call. Trimming shortened V by 6 bases and J by 1 base, and 18 bases separated the two germline ends. This CDR3 spans 16 amino acids. The germline V gene encodes CDR1 LNHDA and CDR2 SQIVND (reference sequence).